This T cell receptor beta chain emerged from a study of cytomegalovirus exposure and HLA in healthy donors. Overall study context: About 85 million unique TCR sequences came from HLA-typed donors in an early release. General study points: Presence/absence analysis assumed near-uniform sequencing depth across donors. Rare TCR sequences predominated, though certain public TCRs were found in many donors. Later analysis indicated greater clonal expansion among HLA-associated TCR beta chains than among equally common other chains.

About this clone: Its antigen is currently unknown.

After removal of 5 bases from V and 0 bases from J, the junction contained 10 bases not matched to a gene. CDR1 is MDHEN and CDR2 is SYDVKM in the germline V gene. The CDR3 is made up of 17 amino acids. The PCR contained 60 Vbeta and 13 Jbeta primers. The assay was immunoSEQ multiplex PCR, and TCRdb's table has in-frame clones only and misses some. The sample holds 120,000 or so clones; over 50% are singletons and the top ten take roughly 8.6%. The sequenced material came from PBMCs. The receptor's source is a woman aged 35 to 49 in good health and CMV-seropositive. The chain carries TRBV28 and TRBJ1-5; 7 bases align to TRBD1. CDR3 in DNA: TGTGCCAGCAGTCCCCGGACAGGAGGGTATAGCAATCAGCCCCAGCATTTT. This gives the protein CASSPRTGGYSNQPQHF.